The clone carrying this TCR beta chain was counted between two and nine times. The CDR3 is 12 residues long. V dropped 4 bases and J dropped 10 bases, with 13 bases sitting between them. Germline lookup yields CDR1 KGHSY and CDR2 FQNENV. The genomic DNA of each subset was split evenly across several immunoSEQ plates. Sequencing used immunoSEQ multiplex PCR; TCRdb keeps in-frame clones, though not all of them. In the table there are a few million clones, 85% to 95% of which are singletons. This sample is drawn from a study of shared clonotypes between healthy human individuals. Donors included only healthy HIV-negative adults lacking recent acute infections or vaccinations. Among the donors, all were Caucasian adults who lived in Nashville, Tennessee.

The sequencing input was naive CD4+ T cells from PBMCs. Subset noted: CD45RA+ positively selected. The chain combines TRBV16 with TRBJ1-2; D not resolved. The clonotype comes from a young man in good health. Some clones in this sample may be carry-over from other donors' samples. The CDR3 DNA follows: TGTGCCAGCAGCCCCTATCTTTACGCCTACACCTTC. It specifies CASSPYLYAYTF. The entire variable domain, with the rest obtained from reference TRBV16 and TRBJ1-2, is as follows: GEEVAQTPKHLVRGEGQKAKLYCAPIKGHSYVFWYQQVLKNEFKFLISFQNENVFDETGMPKERFSAKCLPNSPCSLEIQATKLEDSAVYFCASSPYLYAYTFGSGTRLTVV.